One and the same sample provided the 8 T cell receptor beta chains below, sequenced in a study of CD8 T cells in ankylosing spondylitis. TCRdb independently ran MiXCR on the 5' RACE reads; one entry per CDR3 protein. The table includes approximately 180,000 distinct CDR3 sequences, approximately 18% detected once. Sequenced sample: blood, either unsorted or a sorted T cell fraction (not recorded which). Source of these receptors: a male donor aged 10 to 35 with ankylosing spondylitis or in good health (not recorded which).

Many counts were recorded for this clonotype. CDR3 region: CSARRRGLALGSYEQYF. The CDR3 DNA is TGCAGTGCTAGACGTCGGGGGCTGGCGCTGGGGTCCTACGAGCAGTACTTC. The V gene is TRBV20-1, the J gene TRBJ2-7; D tentatively reads TRBD1 or TRBD2 (6 bases each). Trimming left V 2 bases short and J 1 base short, with 21 bases between. Germline CDR1 DFQATT, CDR2 SNEGSKA (reference sequence). The length of the CDR3 is 17 residues.

This clonotype has a count of ten or more. This sequence joins TRBV5-1 and TRBJ2-7; D is unresolved. Trimming removed 3 bases from V and 3 bases from J, with 16 bases in between. This CDR3 comprises 15 residues. CDR1 is SGHRS and CDR2 is YFSETQ in the germline V gene. CDR3 loop: CASSSYPGRSYEQYF. In DNA form, the CDR3 reads TGCGCCAGCAGCTCGTATCCGGGCAGGAGCTACGAGCAGTACTTC.

This clonotype was recorded at least ten times. V is TRBV4-2 and J is TRBJ2-2, with D perhaps matching TRBD1 or TRBD2 (5 bases each). The germline gives CDR1 LGHNA, CDR2 YNFKEQ. This CDR3 comprises 15 residues. The V gene lost 4 bases and the J gene lost 2 bases, with 11 bases spanning the gap. CDR3 bases: TGTGCCAGCAGCCCCCGGGACCCAAACACCGGGGAGCTGTTTTTT. This translates into CASSPRDPNTGELFF.

The chain couples TRBV20-1 to TRBJ1-1; the D gene is possibly TRBD1 (5 bases). CDR1 and CDR2 from the germline V gene are DFQATT and SNEGSKA (reference sequence). The length of the CDR3 is 13 residues. The CDR3: CSSQTVMNTEAFF. CDR3 in DNA: TGCAGCTCCCAGACAGTCATGAACACTGAAGCTTTCTTT.

This clonotype showed up just a few times. The genes are TRBV9 and TRBJ2-3, with 9 bases aligning to TRBD2. V lost 0 bases, J lost 3 bases, and 2 bases stayed unmatched. Germline V gene sequence: CDR1 SGDLS, CDR2 YYNGEE. The length of the CDR3 is 15 residues. In DNA form, the CDR3 reads TGTGCCAGCAGCGTAGCAGCGGGAGGAACAGATACGCAGTATTTT. It specifies CASSVAAGGTDTQYF.

The chain has TRBV7-8 and TRBJ2-1; either TRBD1 or TRBD2 may supply D (6 bases each). Germline values: CDR1 SGHVS, CDR2 FQNEAQ. Trimming left V 8 bases short and J 10 bases short, with 12 bases between. This CDR3 region has 11 residues. Written as DNA, the CDR3 is TGTGCCAGCGGGGGGCGAGCAGAGCAGTTCTTC. Protein product: CASGGRAEQFF. Variable domain in full (rest from reference TRBV7-8 and TRBJ2-1): GAGVSQSPRYKVAKRGQDVALRCDPISGHVSLFWYQQALGQGPEFLTYFQNEAQLDKSGLPSDRFFAERPEGSVSTLKIQRTQQEDSAVYLCASGGRAEQFFGPGTRLTVL.

The rearrangement links TRBV23-1 to TRBJ2-1; D may be TRBD2 (6 bases). TRBV23-1 is assigned to the ORF class and has an uncertain function. The CDR3 runs 16 residues. Trimming removed 4 bases from V and 1 base from J, with 14 bases in between. The CDR3 coding sequence is TGCGCCAGCAGTCTTTTGGAGGGCCTTTCCTACAATGAGCAGTTCTTC. It translates to CASSLLEGLSYNEQFF.

The V gene is TRBV29-1, the J gene TRBJ2-1, with D unclear. Trimming removed 3 bases at V and 8 bases at J, with 17 bases between. In germline, CDR1 is SQVTM, CDR2 ANQGSEA. The length of the CDR3 is 14 residues. CDR3 loop: CSVDLGRSVDEQFF. The CDR3 coding sequence is TGCAGCGTTGACTTAGGAAGGTCCGTGGATGAGCAGTTCTTC.